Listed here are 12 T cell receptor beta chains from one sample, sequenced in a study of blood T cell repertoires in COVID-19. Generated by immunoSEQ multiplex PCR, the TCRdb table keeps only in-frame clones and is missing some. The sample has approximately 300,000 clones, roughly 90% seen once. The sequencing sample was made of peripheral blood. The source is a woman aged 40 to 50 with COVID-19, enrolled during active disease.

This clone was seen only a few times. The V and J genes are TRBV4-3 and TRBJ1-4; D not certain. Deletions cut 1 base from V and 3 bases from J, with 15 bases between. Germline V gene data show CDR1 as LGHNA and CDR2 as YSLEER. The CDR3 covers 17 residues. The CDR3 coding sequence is TGCGCCAGCAGCCAAGGGGCCTGGAGGTCTGCTAATGAAAAACTGTTTTTT. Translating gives CASSQGAWRSANEKLFF.

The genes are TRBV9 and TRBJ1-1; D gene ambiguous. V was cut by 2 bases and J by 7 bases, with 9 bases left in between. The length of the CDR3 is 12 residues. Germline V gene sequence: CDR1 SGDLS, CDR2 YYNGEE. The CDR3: CASSVTNGEAFF. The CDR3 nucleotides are TGTGCCAGCAGCGTTACGAACGGTGAAGCTTTCTTT.

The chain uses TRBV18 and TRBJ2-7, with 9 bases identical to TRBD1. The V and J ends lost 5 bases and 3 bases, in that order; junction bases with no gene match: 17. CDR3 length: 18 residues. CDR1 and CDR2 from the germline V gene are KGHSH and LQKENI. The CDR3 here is CASSSPGQGRRTYYEQYF. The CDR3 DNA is TGTGCCAGCTCATCTCCGGGACAGGGCCGAAGGACCTACTACGAGCAGTACTTC.

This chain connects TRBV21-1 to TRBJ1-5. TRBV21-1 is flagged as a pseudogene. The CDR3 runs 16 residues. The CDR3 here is CASSKVRRFSNQPQHF. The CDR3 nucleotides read TGTGCCAGCAGCAAAGTTAGGAGGTTCTCAAATCAGCCCCAGCATTTT.

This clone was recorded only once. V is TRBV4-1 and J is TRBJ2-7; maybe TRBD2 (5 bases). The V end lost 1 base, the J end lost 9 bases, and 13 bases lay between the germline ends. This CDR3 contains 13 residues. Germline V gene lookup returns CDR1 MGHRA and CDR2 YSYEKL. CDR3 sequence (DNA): TGCGCCAGCAGCCAAGTTACGGGGTCCGGGCAGTACTTC. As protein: CASSQVTGSGQYF.

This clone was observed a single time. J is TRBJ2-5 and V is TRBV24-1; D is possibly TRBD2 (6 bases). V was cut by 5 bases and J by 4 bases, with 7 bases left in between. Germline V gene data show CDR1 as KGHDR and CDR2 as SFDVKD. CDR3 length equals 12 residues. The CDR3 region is CATSAAGETQYF. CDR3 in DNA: TGTGCCACCAGTGCAGCGGGAGAGACCCAGTACTTC.

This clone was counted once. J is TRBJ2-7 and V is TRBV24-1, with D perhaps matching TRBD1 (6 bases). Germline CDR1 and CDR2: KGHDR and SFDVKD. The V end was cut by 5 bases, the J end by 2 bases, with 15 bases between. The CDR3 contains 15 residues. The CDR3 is CATSGRDTDPYEQYF. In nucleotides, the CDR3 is TGTGCCACCAGTGGCCGGGACACCGATCCCTACGAGCAGTACTTC.

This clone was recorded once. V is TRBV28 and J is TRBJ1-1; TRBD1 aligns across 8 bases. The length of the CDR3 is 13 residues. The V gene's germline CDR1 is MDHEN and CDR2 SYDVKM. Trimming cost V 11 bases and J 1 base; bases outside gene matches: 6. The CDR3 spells CALRQGRNTEAFF. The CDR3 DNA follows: TGTGCCCTGAGACAGGGGAGGAACACTGAAGCTTTCTTT.

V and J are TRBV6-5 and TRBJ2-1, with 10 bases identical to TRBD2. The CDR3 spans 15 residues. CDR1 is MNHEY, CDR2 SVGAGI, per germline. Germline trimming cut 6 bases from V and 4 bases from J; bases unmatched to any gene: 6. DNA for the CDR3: TGTGCCAGCAGCCTAGCGGGGGCCCTTTACAATGAGCAGTTCTTC. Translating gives CASSLAGALYNEQFF.

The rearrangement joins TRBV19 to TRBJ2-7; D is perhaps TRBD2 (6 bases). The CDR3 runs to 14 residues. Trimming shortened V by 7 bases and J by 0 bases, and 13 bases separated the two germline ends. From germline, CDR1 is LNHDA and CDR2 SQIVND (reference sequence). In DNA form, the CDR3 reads TGTGCCAGTAATGCGGGACTTAACTCCTACGAGCAGTACTTC. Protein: CASNAGLNSYEQYF.

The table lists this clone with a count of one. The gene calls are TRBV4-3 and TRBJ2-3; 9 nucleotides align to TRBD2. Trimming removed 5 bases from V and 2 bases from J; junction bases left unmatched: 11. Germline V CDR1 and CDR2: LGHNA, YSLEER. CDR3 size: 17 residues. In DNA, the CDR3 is TGCGCCAGCAGCAGAGCGGGAGGCCGGGGGATCACAGATACGCAGTATTTT. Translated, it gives CASSRAGGRGITDTQYF.

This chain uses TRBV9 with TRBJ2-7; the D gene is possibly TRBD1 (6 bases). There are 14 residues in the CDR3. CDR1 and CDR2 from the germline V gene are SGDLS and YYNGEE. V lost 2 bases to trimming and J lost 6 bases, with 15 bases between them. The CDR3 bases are TGTGCCAGCAGCGTGAGACAGGACCAGCTCGAGCAGTACTTC. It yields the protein CASSVRQDQLEQYF.